What follows are 14 T cell receptor beta chains derived from one specimen sequenced in a study of cytomegalovirus exposure and HLA in healthy donors. Primers included in the PCR were 60 Vbeta and 13 Jbeta primers. The repertoire was sequenced with immunoSEQ multiplex PCR; TCRdb's copy has only in-frame clones and lacks some. This sample has around 150,000 clones, with 75% to 90% found just once. Sequencing input: PBMCs. Source of these receptors: a male donor in good health and CMV-seropositive.

The rearrangement links TRBV19 to TRBJ1-2; 9 bases align to TRBD1. This CDR3 comprises 15 residues. Trimming at V came to 1 base and at J to 8 bases, leaving 8 bases not matched to a gene. Germline-derived CDR1 and CDR2 are LNHDA and SQIVND (reference sequence). This chain's CDR3 is CASSIGPGTGFGYTF. CDR3 in DNA: TGTGCCAGTAGTATAGGTCCCGGGACAGGGTTCGGCTACACCTTC.

This rearrangement joins TRBV29-1 to TRBJ2-1, with TRBD2 as a possible D gene (5 bases). With 6 bases removed from V and 7 bases from J, the gap between germline ends came to 13 bases. The CDR3 has 12 amino acids. Germline V lookup: CDR1 SQVTM, CDR2 ANQGSEA. The CDR3 is CSVVETGNEQFF. DNA for the CDR3: TGCAGCGTCGTTGAAACGGGGAATGAGCAGTTCTTC.

The chain is built from TRBV6-1 and TRBJ2-3, with 11 bases identical to TRBD1. The germline V gene has CDR1 MNHNS and CDR2 SASEGT. J gave up 4 bases and V 3 bases, and 3 bases lay outside the gene matches. The CDR3 runs 15 residues. The CDR3 DNA is TGTGCCAGCAGTGACGGACAGGGGGCCGCAGATACGCAGTATTTT. Amino acids: CASSDGQGAADTQYF.

CDR3 coding DNA: TGTGCCAGCAGCATAGAAGGAGGAGAGACCCAGTACTTC. Amino acid sequence: CASSIEGGETQYF. The chain is built from TRBV13 and TRBJ2-5, with D possibly matching TRBD2 (5 bases). Germline assignment: CDR1 PRHDT and CDR2 FYEKMQ (reference sequence). V dropped 5 bases and J dropped 4 bases, with 11 bases sitting between them. The CDR3 covers 13 residues.

This sequence joins TRBV5-1 and TRBJ2-4; D possibly corresponds to TRBD1 (6 bases). The CDR3 is made up of 13 amino acids. With 0 bases removed from V and 8 bases from J, the gap between germline ends came to 9 bases. Germline V gives CDR1 SGHRS, CDR2 YFSETQ. The CDR3 sequence: CASSLDREHIQYF. The CDR3 region has the DNA TGCGCCAGCAGCTTGGACAGGGAACACATTCAGTACTTC. The full variable domain, completed using reference TRBV5-1 and TRBJ2-4, is KAGVTQTPRYLIKTRGQQVTLSCSPISGHRSVSWYQQTPGQGLQFLFEYFSETQRNKGNFPGRFSGRQFSNSRSEMNVSTLELGDSALYLCASSLDREHIQYFGAGTRLSVL.

The CDR3 DNA sequence: TGTGCCAGCAGCGTAGGGCACAGGGGAGCAGCCGGGGAGCTGTTTTTT. Residues: CASSVGHRGAAGELFF. The genes are TRBV9 and TRBJ2-2; 7 bases align to TRBD1. V lost 0 bases, J lost 6 bases, and 8 bases stayed unmatched. The CDR3 has 16 residues. The germline V gene encodes CDR1 SGDLS and CDR2 YYNGEE.

V gene TRBV20-1 combines with J gene TRBJ2-4, with 8 positions matching TRBD1. The CDR3 has 11 residues. The V and J ends lost 5 bases and 15 bases, in that order; junction bases with no gene match: 9. CDR1 is DFQATT, CDR2 SNEGSKA, per germline (reference sequence). CDR3 DNA: TGCAGTGCTGGCGGACAGGGAGTGTCGTACTTC. Protein: CSAGGQGVSYF.

This clone was counted once. Here the CDR3 DNA reads TGCGCCAGCAGCTTCGGGACTAGCGGGAGTGAGCAGTACTTC. Residues: CASSFGTSGSEQYF. The V call is TRBV5-1, the J call TRBJ2-7, with TRBD2 identical over 14 bases. V was pared by 2 bases and J by 7 bases, with 2 bases of the junction left unmatched. Germline V gene data show CDR1 as SGHRS and CDR2 as YFSETQ. The CDR3 contains 14 residues.

This rearrangement joins TRBV2 to TRBJ1-4, with no clear D. CDR3 size: 15 residues. CDR1 and CDR2 from the germline V gene are SNHLY and FYNNEI. V was cut by 3 bases and J by 13 bases, with 21 bases left in between. The CDR3 sequence is CASSDPSSARVGLFF. As DNA, the CDR3 is TGTGCCAGCAGTGATCCGAGTAGCGCGCGGGTGGGACTGTTTTTT.

The gene calls are TRBV28 and TRBJ2-7; maybe TRBD1 (5 bases). Germline CDR1 reads MDHEN; CDR2 reads SYDVKM. The CDR3 is 19 residues long. V was pared by 5 bases and J by 3 bases, with 29 bases between. CDR3 nucleotides: TGTGCCAGCAGTCCCTCATCCCTTCAAGACAGCTCTACATTCTACGAGCAGTACTTC. Translated, it gives CASSPSSLQDSSTFYEQYF.

The J gene is TRBJ1-4, the V gene TRBV6-5; D is perhaps TRBD1 (5 bases). In germline, CDR1 is MNHEY, CDR2 SVGAGI. This CDR3 region has 14 residues. Trimming shortened V by 2 bases and J by 6 bases, and 10 bases separated the two germline ends. Here the CDR3 reads CASSYSGGDEKLFF. In DNA, the CDR3 is TGTGCCAGCAGTTACAGCGGGGGAGATGAAAAACTGTTTTTT.

V gene TRBV6-5 combines with J gene TRBJ2-1; weak D call: TRBD1 (6 bases). Germline CDR1 is MNHEY and CDR2 is SVGAGI. The V gene lost 2 bases and the J gene lost 15 bases, with 17 bases spanning the gap. This CDR3 comprises 13 residues. Here the CDR3 DNA reads TGTGCCAGCAGTTACACCCCGGGACAAGCCATGTTCTTC. This encodes CASSYTPGQAMFF.

The chain couples TRBV6-5 to TRBJ2-2; possibly TRBD2 for D (6 bases). CDR3 size: 15 residues. Germline V gene sequence: CDR1 MNHEY, CDR2 SVGAGI. The V and J ends lost 6 bases and 5 bases respectively, with 16 bases between them. The CDR3 is CASRTRNGLTGELFF. The CDR3 DNA reads TGTGCCAGCAGGACTAGAAATGGTTTGACCGGGGAGCTGTTTTTT.

The rearrangement links TRBV28 to TRBJ1-1; 9 nucleotides match TRBD1. J was trimmed by 4 bases and V by 6 bases; bases with no gene match: 12. The germline gives CDR1 MDHEN, CDR2 SYDVKM. CDR3 length: 16 residues. CDR3 coding DNA: TGTGCCAGCAGGGATAGTCCGGGACAGGGAGCCACTGAAGCTTTCTTT. Its protein is CASRDSPGQGATEAFF.